Listed here is a single T cell receptor beta chain. Its antigen is undetermined. This specimen comes from a study of shared clonotypes between healthy human individuals. Unmatched junction bases numbered 4, after V lost 5 bases and J lost 5 bases. The CDR3 has 13 amino acids. Germline CDR1 is MNHEY and CDR2 is SVGAGI. The sorted-subset replicate PCRs were given approximately 190 ng DNA, which is about 29,000 T cell genomes. Authors' analysis steps: Junction-only immunoSEQ data arrived without quality scores, meaning filtering differed. The method was immunoSEQ multiplex PCR; TCRdb's version includes in-frame clones alone and lacks a portion of them. The D gene and trimming were derived from the DNA, and the V and J assignments and clone size from that table. Altogether 2 million to 2.5 million clones are present, 93% being singletons, with the ten largest covering under 0.45%. Study results and caveats: About 5.2% was the fraction of naive CD4 clonotypes found shared across a few donors. The researchers took only blood, and tissue repertoires probably look different.

The sample taken for sequencing was naive CD4+ T cells from PBMCs. Subset reported: CD45RA+ positively selected. The chain joins TRBV6-5 to TRBJ2-7; 9 positions match TRBD1. The sequence was obtained from a man aged 18 to 29 in good health. Some clones in this sample may be carry-over from other donors' samples. CDR3 in DNA: TGTGCCAGCAGTGACAGGGGGGCTAACGAGCAGTACTTC. Translating it yields CASSDRGANEQYF.